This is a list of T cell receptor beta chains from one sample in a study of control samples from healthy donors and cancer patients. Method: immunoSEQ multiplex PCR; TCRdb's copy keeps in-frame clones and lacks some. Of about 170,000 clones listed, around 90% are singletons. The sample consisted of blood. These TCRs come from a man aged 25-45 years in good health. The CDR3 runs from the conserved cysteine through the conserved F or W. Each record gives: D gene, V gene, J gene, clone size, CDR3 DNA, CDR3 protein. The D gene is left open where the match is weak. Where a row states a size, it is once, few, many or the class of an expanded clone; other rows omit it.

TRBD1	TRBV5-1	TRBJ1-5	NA	TGCGCCAGCAGCTGGGGGGACAGCTACAATCAGCCCCAGCATTTT	CASSWGDSYNQPQHF
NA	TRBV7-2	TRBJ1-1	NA	TGTGCCAGCAGCTTAGTTTTTAGTGGAACTGAAGCTTTCTTT	CASSLVFSGTEAFF
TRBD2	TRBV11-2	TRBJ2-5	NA	TGTGCCAGCAGCCAAATAGCGGGGGGGTCGGAAGAGACCCAGTACTTC	CASSQIAGGSEETQYF
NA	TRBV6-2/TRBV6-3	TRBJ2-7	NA	TGTGCCAGCAGTTCGCGCCCCGGGCTCAACTCCTACGAGCAGTACTTC	CASSSRPGLNSYEQYF
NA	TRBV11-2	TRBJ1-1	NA	TGTGCCAGCAGCCCCGAGTACACTGAAGCTTTCTTT	CASSPEYTEAFF
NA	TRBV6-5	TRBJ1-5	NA	TGTGCCAGCACCAAAGGGGGTCTTGGTCAGCCCCAGCATTTT	CASTKGGLGQPQHF
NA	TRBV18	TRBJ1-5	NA	TGTGCCAGCTCACCAGGGGAGCGCAATCAGCCCCAGCATTTT	CASSPGERNQPQHF
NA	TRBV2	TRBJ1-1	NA	TGTGCCGCCACCCAGGGTAACACTGAAGCTTTCTTT	CAATQGNTEAFF
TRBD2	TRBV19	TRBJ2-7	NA	TGTGCCAGTAGTTCGGGAGGCTTCCCTTACGAGCAGTACTTC	CASSSGGFPYEQYF
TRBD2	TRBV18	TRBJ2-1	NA	TGTGCCAGCTCGGGACTAGCGGAGAAAAGGGCGGATGAGCAGTTCTTC	CASSGLAEKRADEQFF
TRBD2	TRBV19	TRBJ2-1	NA	TGTGCCAGTAGTATTACGGGAGGGCCCAATGAGCAGTTCTTC	CASSITGGPNEQFF
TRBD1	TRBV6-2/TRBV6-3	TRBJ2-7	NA	TGTGCCAGCAGTTACAGCGGTGAATTCGGGACAGTCCGCTACGAGCAGTACTTC	CASSYSGEFGTVRYEQYF
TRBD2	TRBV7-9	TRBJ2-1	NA	TGTGCCAGCACTCGAGCGGGGGGGCCGCCTGAGCAGTTCTTC	CASTRAGGPPEQFF
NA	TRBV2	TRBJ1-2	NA	TGTGCCAGCAGTACGACAGCCATCTGGAGCTACACCTTC	CASSTTAIWSYTF
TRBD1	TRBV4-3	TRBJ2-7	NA	TGCGCCAGCAGTCCGGACAGGGGGCAACAGCAGTACTTC	CASSPDRGQQQYF
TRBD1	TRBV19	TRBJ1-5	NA	TGTGCCTCCACGGACAGGGCCTGGGGGAAAGGCAATCAGCCCCAGCATTTT	CASTDRAWGKGNQPQHF
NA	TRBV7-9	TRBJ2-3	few	TGTGCCAGCAGCTTAGCGGTCGGGGGTGGGACAGATACGCAGTATTTT	CASSLAVGGGTDTQYF
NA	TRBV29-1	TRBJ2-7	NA	TGCAGCGCCGAGGGGGGTCCCGAGCAGTACTTC	CSAEGGPEQYF
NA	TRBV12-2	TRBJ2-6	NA	TGTGCAAGTCGCCAAACAGGACAGGGACTAGGAGGGGCCAACGTCCTGACTTTC	CASRQTGQGLGGANVLTF
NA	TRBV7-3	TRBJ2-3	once	TGTGCCAGCAGCCCTAACTCGAGAGGGAGTCCAGATACGCAGTATTTT	CASSPNSRGSPDTQYF
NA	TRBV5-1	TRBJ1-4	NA	TGCGCCAGCAGCTTGTCCGGGACTCCAACTAATGAAAAACTGTTTTTT	CASSLSGTPTNEKLFF
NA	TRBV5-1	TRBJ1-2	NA	TGCGCCAGCAGCCTGATAGGAGGTGACTTGGGTGGCTACACCTTC	CASSLIGGDLGGYTF
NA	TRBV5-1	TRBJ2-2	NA	TGCGCCAGCAGCTTGGGGACGATCACGAACACCGGGGAGCTGTTTTTT	CASSLGTITNTGELFF
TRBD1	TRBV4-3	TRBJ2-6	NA	TGCGCCAGCAGTTCGGGACAGGGGGCAACTGGGGCCAACGTCCTGACTTTC	CASSSGQGATGANVLTF
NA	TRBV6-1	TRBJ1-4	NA	TGTGCCAGCAGTGAAGGTTCAGGCCTTAATGAAAAACTGTTTTTT	CASSEGSGLNEKLFF
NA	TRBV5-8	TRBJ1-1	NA	TGTGCCAGCAGCTTGTTCAGCCACGCTTTCTTT	CASSLFSHAFF
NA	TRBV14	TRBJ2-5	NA	TGTGCCAGCAGCCAAGATATTGTCGGGGTCGGAGAGACCCAGTACTTC	CASSQDIVGVGETQYF
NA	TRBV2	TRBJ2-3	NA	TGTGCCAGCTGGGGGCGTAGCGGCACAGATACGCAGTATTTT	CASWGRSGTDTQYF
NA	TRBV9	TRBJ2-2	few	TGTGCCAGCAGCGTCCACCAATTGGCCTCGAACACCGGGGAGCTGTTTTTT	CASSVHQLASNTGELFF
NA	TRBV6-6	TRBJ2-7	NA	TGTGCCAGCAGTTCCGCCAGAGGGAATGCCTACGAGCAGTACTTC	CASSSARGNAYEQYF
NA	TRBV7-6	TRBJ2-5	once	TGTGCCAGCAGCCCCGGGCAACAGGGTCGGGAGACCCAGTACTTC	CASSPGQQGRETQYF
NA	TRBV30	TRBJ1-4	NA	TGTGCCTGGAGTGTACCCGGGGGAGCGGTTGAAAAACTGTTTTTT	CAWSVPGGAVEKLFF
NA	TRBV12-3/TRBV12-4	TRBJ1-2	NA	TGTGCCAGCAGAAACCCTTTCTTGGGCAGCTACACCTTC	CASRNPFLGSYTF
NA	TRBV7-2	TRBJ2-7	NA	TGTGCCAGCAGCTTAGCTACCTACGAGCAGTACTTC	CASSLATYEQYF
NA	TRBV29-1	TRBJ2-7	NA	TGCAGCGGAGGGGCAGGAGGGTTGAACGAGCAGTACTTC	CSGGAGGLNEQYF
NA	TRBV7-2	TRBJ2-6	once	TGTGCCAGCAGTTCCTTGGGGTTCCCAGTGAGCTCTGGGGCCAACGTCCTGACTTTC	CASSSLGFPVSSGANVLTF
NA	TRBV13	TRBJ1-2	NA	TGTGCCAGCAGCTTAGAATCCCGAGTAGGCTATGGCTACACCTTC	CASSLESRVGYGYTF
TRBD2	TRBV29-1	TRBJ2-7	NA	TGCAGCGTTGATGGCGGGAGCGACTCCTACGAGCAGTACTTC	CSVDGGSDSYEQYF
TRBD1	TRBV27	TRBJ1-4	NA	TGTGCCAGCAGTCCCCTCCTCAACAGGGGTCCAGGTGAAAAACTGTTTTTT	CASSPLLNRGPGEKLFF
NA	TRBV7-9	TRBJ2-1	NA	TGTGCCAGCAGCTACACTTCCGGGCCTCTCTTCGGCGATGAGCAGTTCTTC	CASSYTSGPLFGDEQFF
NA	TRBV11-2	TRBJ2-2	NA	TGTGCCAGCAGCAAGGGGCAGGGTGGGACCGGGGAGCTGTTTTTT	CASSKGQGGTGELFF